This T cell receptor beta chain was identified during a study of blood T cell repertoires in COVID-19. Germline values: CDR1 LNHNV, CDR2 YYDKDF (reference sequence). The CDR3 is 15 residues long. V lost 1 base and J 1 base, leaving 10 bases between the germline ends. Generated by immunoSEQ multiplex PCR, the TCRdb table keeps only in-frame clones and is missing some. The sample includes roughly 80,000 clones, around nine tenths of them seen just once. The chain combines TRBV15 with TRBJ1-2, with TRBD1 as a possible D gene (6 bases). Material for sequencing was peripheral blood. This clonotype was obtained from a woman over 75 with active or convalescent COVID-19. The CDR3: CATSRAQGFNYGYTF. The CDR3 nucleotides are TGTGCCACCAGCAGAGCACAGGGCTTTAACTATGGCTACACCTTC.